The 18 T cell receptor beta chains presented below share a single source sample, sequenced in a study of blood T cell repertoires in COVID-19. Measured with immunoSEQ multiplex PCR; TCRdb has only the in-frame clones, and not every one. Of 210,000 or so clones listed, about 86% are singletons. The sequenced sample was PBMCs or T cells enriched from blood (not recorded which). These receptors all stem from a woman between 50 and 59 years old in a cohort exposed to, infected with or recovered from COVID-19 (not recorded which).

This clone occurred a few times. This chain joins TRBV6-2 or TRBV6-3 and TRBJ1-2; D not resolved. The CDR3 is 13 residues long. V shed 4 bases and J shed 5 bases, with 11 bases lying between them. Germline V CDR1 and CDR2: MNHEY, SVGEGT. CDR3 coding DNA: TGTGCCAGCAGTTCCCCACCAGGTTATGGCTACACCTTC. Protein: CASSSPPGYGYTF.

This chain connects TRBV6-5 to TRBJ1-3; tentatively, D is TRBD1 (6 bases). This CDR3 contains 16 residues. V was cut by 4 bases and J by 0 bases, with 13 bases left in between. Per germline, CDR1 MNHEY and CDR2 SVGAGI. The CDR3 DNA follows: TGTGCCAGCAGTTCCGTCCAGGGGATCTCTGGAAACACCATATATTTT. It encodes CASSSVQGISGNTIYF.

This chain uses TRBV2 with TRBJ1-1, with D perhaps matching TRBD1 (6 bases). Deletions cut 3 bases from V and 2 bases from J, with 16 bases between. The length of the CDR3 is 16 residues. CDR1 is SNHLY and CDR2 is FYNNEI in the germline V gene. The CDR3, as DNA: TGTGCCAGCAGTGATTGGACAGCCCTAGTAAACACTGAAGCTTTCTTT. Its translation: CASSDWTALVNTEAFF.

This clone occurred once. The chain carries TRBV7-2 and TRBJ2-1, with 10 bases aligning to TRBD2. Germline V gene data show CDR1 as SGHTA and CDR2 as FQGNSA. V lost 5 bases and J lost 0; bases outside the gene matches: 13. There are 19 residues in the CDR3. The CDR3 sequence: CASSRRGLAGVSSYNEQFF. CDR3 nucleotide sequence: TGTGCCAGCAGCCGCCGGGGTCTAGCGGGGGTTTCCTCCTACAATGAGCAGTTCTTC.

This clone showed up just once. The chain employs TRBV21-1 and TRBJ2-7; the table calls TRBD2, which could not be checked here. TRBV21-1 is shown as a pseudogene. The CDR3 consists of 17 residues. CDR3 nucleotide sequence: TGTGCCAGCAGCAAAGGTGTTCGGCGGGGGCCCACCCACGAGCAGTACTTC. It yields the protein CASSKGVRRGPTHEQYF.

V is TRBV6-4 and J is TRBJ1-2, with 7 bases identical to TRBD1. The V segment lost 4 bases and the J segment 8 bases; nucleotides outside the gene matches: 13. The CDR3 length is 15 residues. Germline CDR1 is MRHNA and CDR2 is SNTAGT. The CDR3 protein is CASSGAGGRSDGYTF. The DNA of the CDR3 is TGTGCCAGCAGTGGGGCAGGGGGGAGATCTGACGGCTACACCTTC.

In DNA form, the CDR3 reads TGTGCCAGCAGTTTATACGCTAGCGGGGGGGCGGGCTCCTACAATGAGCAGTTCTTC. It yields the protein CASSLYASGGAGSYNEQFF. The chain carries TRBV27 and TRBJ2-1, with TRBD2 matching 12 bases. The CDR3 runs to 19 residues. Germline V gene data show CDR1 as MNHEY and CDR2 as SMNVEV (reference sequence). Germline trimming cut 1 base from V and 0 bases from J; bases unmatched to any gene: 7.

V gene TRBV6-5 combines with J gene TRBJ1-2; 10 nucleotides match TRBD1. The V gene end was trimmed by 6 bases and the J gene end by 5 bases; junction bases not matched to a gene: 6. This CDR3 comprises 14 residues. Germline lookup yields CDR1 MNHEY and CDR2 SVGAGI. In nucleotides, the CDR3 is TGTGCCAGCAGGGGACAGGGGAGAGGGTATGGCTACACCTTC. Translated, it gives CASRGQGRGYGYTF.

V usage is TRBV30 and J usage is TRBJ1-1; D is unclear. The CDR3 runs to 14 residues. Germline V lookup: CDR1 GTSNPN, CDR2 SVGIG (reference sequence). Trimming cost V 0 bases and J 3 bases, with 11 bases left between them. CDR3 sequence (DNA): TGTGCCTGGAGTGTACTGGCGGCTGACACTGAAGCTTTCTTT. As protein: CAWSVLAADTEAFF.

The chain carries TRBV9 and TRBJ1-4; 8 bases are a match to TRBD1. This CDR3 spans 16 amino acids. The germline gives CDR1 SGDLS, CDR2 YYNGEE. V dropped 4 bases and J dropped 1; count of bases not matched to a gene: 6. The CDR3 DNA is TGTGCCAGCAGCCCCCGACAGGGGATAACTAATGAAAAACTGTTTTTT. Its translation is CASSPRQGITNEKLFF.

This chain connects TRBV6-2 or TRBV6-3 to TRBJ2-5; 12 positions agree with TRBD1. Germline V gives CDR1 MNHEY, CDR2 SVGEGT. The CDR3 totals 18 residues. The V and J ends lost 4 bases and 5 bases, in that order; junction bases with no gene match: 14. Written as DNA, the CDR3 is TGTGCCAGCAGTTGGGCCTTCCGGGACAGGGGGCTTGGTGAGACCCAGTACTTC. Its protein product is CASSWAFRDRGLGETQYF.

The chain employs TRBV9 and TRBJ2-1; 8 bases agree with TRBD2. Germline CDR1 reads SGDLS; CDR2 reads YYNGEE. Losses at the gene ends were 0 bases for V and 7 bases for J; bases not matched to a gene: 6. The CDR3 runs to 15 residues. Here the CDR3 DNA reads TGTGCCAGCAGCGTAGGGCAGGGACTAGAGAATGAGCAGTTCTTC. As protein: CASSVGQGLENEQFF.

A note on this clone: Other nucleotide sequences in the sample specify the same CDR3. The V and J genes are TRBV15 and TRBJ1-5; no clear D. Trimming took off 0 bases at V and 1 base at J, with 7 bases between the two ends. This CDR3 spans 15 amino acids. The germline V gene has CDR1 LNHNV and CDR2 YYDKDF (reference sequence). The CDR3 reads CATSRDRVSNQPQHF. CDR3 DNA sequence: TGTGCCACCAGCAGAGATCGGGTCAGCAATCAGCCCCAGCATTTT.

The rearrangement uses TRBV7-3 and TRBJ2-3; D possibly corresponds to TRBD2 (6 bases). Deletions cut 5 bases from V and 4 bases from J, with 13 bases between. From germline, CDR1 is SGHTA and CDR2 FQGTGA. The CDR3 has 14 amino acids. The CDR3 nucleotides are TGTGCCAGCAGCGAGTTTAGCGGCCCAGATACGCAGTATTTT. As protein: CASSEFSGPDTQYF.

J is TRBJ2-7 and V is TRBV7-2, with 7 bases aligning to TRBD2. This CDR3 has 13 residues. CDR1 and CDR2 (germline): SGHTA, FQGNSA. The V and J ends lost 6 bases and 4 bases, in that order; junction bases with no gene match: 6. The CDR3 loop reads CASRGGWVYEQYF. DNA for the CDR3: TGTGCCAGCAGGGGAGGGTGGGTTTACGAGCAGTACTTC.

V is TRBV6-6 and J is TRBJ2-7; 7 bases fit TRBD1. This CDR3 has 13 amino acids. In germline, CDR1 is MNHNY, CDR2 SVGAGI (reference sequence). Trimming at V came to 8 bases and at J to 4 bases, leaving 8 bases not matched to a gene. The CDR3 DNA reads as TGTGCCAGCGGCGAACAGGGGTTTTACGAGCAGTACTTC. It encodes CASGEQGFYEQYF.

The V gene is TRBV9, the J gene TRBJ2-3, with 10 bases that match TRBD2. Germline assignment: CDR1 SGDLS and CDR2 YYNGEE. The CDR3 spans 17 residues. J was trimmed by 5 bases and V by 2 bases; bases with no gene match: 11. In DNA form, the CDR3 reads TGTGCCAGCAGCGTTCCACGGGGACTAGCGATGCGAGATACGCAGTATTTT. It yields the protein CASSVPRGLAMRDTQYF.

This clone was found a few times. The rearrangement uses TRBV4-3 and TRBJ1-3, with D possibly being TRBD1 (6 bases). This CDR3 is 16 amino acids long. V lost 0 bases and J lost 2, with 11 bases in between. CDR1 is LGHNA and CDR2 is YSLEER in the germline V gene. This chain's CDR3 is CASSQEGPGAGNTIYF. CDR3 coding DNA: TGCGCCAGCAGCCAAGAGGGTCCAGGGGCTGGAAACACCATATATTTT.